The clone carrying this T cell receptor beta chain has a handful of counts. Its antigen is undetermined. The template was RNA from unsorted bulk tissue. V lost 5 bases to trimming and J lost 2 bases, with 15 bases between them. Germline-derived CDR1 and CDR2 are MNHNS and SASEGT. The CDR3 has 15 residues. The library came from three nested PCR rounds adapted from ARM-PCR protocols. TCRdb ran MiXCR on the multiplex PCR reads and lists one entry per CDR3 protein. This sample carries roughly 150,000 distinct CDR3 sequences, 60% to 70% of them seen once, and the ten largest clones take roughly 20%. The sample is drawn from a study of tumor and adjacent non-tumor tissue in lung cancer. The study, taken as a whole, reports: TCR diversity was significantly greater in tumor than normal lung tissue.

The source material was lung tumor tissue. The TCR was taken from a man in his fifties or sixties with small cell lung cancer. The chain combines TRBV6-1 with TRBJ1-2; D possibly corresponds to TRBD1 (6 bases). DNA for the CDR3: TGTGCCAGCAGTCCCCGATGGACAGAAAACTATGGCTACACCTTC. As protein: CASSPRWTENYGYTF.